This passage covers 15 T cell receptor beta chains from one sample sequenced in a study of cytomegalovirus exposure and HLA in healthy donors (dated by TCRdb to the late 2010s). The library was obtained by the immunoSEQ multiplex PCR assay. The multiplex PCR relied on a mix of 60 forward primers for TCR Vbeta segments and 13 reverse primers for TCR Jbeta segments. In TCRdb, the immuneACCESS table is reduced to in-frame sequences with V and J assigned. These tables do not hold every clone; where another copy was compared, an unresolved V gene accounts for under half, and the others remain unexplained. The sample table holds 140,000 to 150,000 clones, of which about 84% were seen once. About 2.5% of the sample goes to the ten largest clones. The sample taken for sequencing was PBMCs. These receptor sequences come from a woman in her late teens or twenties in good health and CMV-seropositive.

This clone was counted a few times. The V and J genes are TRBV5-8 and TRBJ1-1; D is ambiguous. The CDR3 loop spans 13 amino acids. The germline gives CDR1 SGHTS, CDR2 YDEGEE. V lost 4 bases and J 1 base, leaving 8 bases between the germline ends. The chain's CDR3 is CASSRTRNTEAFF. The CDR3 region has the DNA TGTGCCAGCAGCCGTACTCGGAACACTGAAGCTTTCTTT.

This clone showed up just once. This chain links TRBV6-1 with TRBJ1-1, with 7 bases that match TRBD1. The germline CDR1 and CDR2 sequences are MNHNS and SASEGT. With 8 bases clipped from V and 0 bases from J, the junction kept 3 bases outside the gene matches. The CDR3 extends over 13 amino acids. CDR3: CASDRAVNTEAFF. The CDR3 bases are TGTGCCAGCGACAGGGCTGTGAACACTGAAGCTTTCTTT.

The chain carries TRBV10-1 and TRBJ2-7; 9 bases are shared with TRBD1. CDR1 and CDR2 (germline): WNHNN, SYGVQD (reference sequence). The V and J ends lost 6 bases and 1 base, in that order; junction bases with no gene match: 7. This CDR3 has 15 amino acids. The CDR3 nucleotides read TGCGCCAGCAGCGCCGGTGGGACAGGGTCCTACGAGCAGTACTTC. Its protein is CASSAGGTGSYEQYF.

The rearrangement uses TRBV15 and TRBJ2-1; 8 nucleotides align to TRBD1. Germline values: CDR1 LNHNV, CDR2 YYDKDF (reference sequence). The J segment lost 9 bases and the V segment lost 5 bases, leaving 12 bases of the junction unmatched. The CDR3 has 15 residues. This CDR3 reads CATSGTSDRAAEQFF. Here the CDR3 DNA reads TGTGCCACCAGCGGAACATCGGACAGGGCGGCTGAGCAGTTCTTC.

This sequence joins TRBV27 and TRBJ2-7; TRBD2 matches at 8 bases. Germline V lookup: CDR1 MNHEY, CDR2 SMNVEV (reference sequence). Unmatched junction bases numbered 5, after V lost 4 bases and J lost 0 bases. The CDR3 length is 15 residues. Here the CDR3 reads CASSSKRGLSYEQYF. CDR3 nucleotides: TGTGCCAGCAGTTCGAAGCGGGGGCTCTCCTACGAGCAGTACTTC.

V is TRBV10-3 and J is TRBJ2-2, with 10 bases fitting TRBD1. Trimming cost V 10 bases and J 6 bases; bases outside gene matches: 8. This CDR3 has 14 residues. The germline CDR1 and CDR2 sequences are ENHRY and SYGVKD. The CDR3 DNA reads TGTGCCACCCAACGGACAGGGGGGGCCGGGGAGCTGTTTTTT. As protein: CATQRTGGAGELFF.

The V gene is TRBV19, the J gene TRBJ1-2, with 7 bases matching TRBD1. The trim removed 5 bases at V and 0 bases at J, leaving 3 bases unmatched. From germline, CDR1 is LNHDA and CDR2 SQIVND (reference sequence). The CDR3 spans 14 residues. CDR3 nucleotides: TGTGCCAGTAGTCCCGGGACAGCTAACTATGGCTACACCTTC. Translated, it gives CASSPGTANYGYTF.

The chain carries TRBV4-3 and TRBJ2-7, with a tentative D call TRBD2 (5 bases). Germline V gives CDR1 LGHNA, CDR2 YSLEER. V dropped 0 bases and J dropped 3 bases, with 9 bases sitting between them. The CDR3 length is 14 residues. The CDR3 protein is CASSQEAGYYEQYF. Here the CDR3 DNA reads TGCGCCAGCAGCCAAGAGGCGGGCTACTACGAGCAGTACTTC.

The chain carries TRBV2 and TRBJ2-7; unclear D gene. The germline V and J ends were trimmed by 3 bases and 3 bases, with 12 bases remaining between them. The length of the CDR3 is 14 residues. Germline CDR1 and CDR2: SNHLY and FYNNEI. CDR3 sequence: CASSEPETYYEQYF. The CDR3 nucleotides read TGTGCCAGCAGTGAGCCAGAAACATACTACGAGCAGTACTTC.

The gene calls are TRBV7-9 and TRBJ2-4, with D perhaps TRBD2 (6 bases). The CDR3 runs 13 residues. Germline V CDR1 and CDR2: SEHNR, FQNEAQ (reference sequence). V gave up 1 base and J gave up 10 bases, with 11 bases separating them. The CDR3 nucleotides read TGTGCCAGCAGCTTAGGGACCGGGGGAATTCAGTACTTC. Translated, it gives CASSLGTGGIQYF.

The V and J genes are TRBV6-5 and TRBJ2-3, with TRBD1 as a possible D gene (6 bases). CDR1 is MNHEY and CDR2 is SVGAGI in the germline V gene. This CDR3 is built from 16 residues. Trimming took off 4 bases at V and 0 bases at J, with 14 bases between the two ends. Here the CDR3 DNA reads TGTGCCAGCAGTTCCGGGGACAATCCTAGCACAGATACGCAGTATTTT. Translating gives CASSSGDNPSTDTQYF.

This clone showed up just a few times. The CDR3 coding sequence is TGTGCCAGCACCCCTCAGGGTATCTCTGAAGCTTTCTTT. It is translated as CASTPQGISEAFF. The genes are TRBV7-9 and TRBJ1-1; the D gene is possibly TRBD1 (5 bases). V lost 7 bases and J lost 6, with 15 bases in between. In germline, CDR1 is SEHNR, CDR2 FQNEAQ (reference sequence). The CDR3 covers 13 residues.

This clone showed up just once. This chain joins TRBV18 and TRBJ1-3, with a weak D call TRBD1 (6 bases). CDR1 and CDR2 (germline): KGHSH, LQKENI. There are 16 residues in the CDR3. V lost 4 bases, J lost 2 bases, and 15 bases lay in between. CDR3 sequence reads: CASSRTPWTAGNTIYF. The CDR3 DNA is TGTGCCAGCTCACGTACACCCTGGACAGCTGGAAACACCATATATTTT.

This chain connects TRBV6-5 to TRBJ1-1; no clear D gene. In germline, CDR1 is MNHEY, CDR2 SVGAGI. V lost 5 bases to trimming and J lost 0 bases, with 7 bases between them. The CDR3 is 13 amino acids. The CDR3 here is CASSPHVNTEAFF. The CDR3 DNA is TGTGCCAGCAGTCCCCATGTGAACACTGAAGCTTTCTTT.

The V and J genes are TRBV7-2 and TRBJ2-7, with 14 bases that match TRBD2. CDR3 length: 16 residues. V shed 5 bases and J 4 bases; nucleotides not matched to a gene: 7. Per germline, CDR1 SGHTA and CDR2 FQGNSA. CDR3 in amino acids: CASSQGLAGEKYEQYF. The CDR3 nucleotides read TGTGCCAGCAGCCAGGGACTAGCGGGGGAAAAGTACGAGCAGTACTTC.